This TCR beta chain emerged from a study of Ad26.COV2.S vaccination and SARS-CoV-2 variants. The CDR3 runs to 16 residues. V was pared by 1 base and J by 7 bases, with 14 bases between. The germline CDR1 and CDR2 sequences are SEHNR and FQNEAQ (reference sequence). As for treatment: 15 to 20 received Ad26.COV2.S at low or high dose, single or two shots; about 5 received placebo; per-sample allocation not given. Vaccine and placebo recipients were sampled on day 63 after the first injection. Assay: immunoSEQ multiplex PCR; the TCRdb copy retains only in-frame clones and omits some. The sample carries some 500,000 clones, roughly 89% recorded once.

The sample here was peripheral blood, taken in a trial of Ad26.COV2.S vaccine versus placebo. This TCR was sampled from a person aged 18 to 65 who received the Ad26.COV2.S COVID-19 vaccine or a placebo. The chain recombines TRBV7-9 with TRBJ1-6; the D gene is possibly TRBD1 (6 bases). The chain's CDR3 is CASSLGLGQLNSPLHF. DNA for the CDR3: TGTGCCAGCAGCTTAGGTCTCGGACAGCTAAATTCACCCCTCCACTTT.